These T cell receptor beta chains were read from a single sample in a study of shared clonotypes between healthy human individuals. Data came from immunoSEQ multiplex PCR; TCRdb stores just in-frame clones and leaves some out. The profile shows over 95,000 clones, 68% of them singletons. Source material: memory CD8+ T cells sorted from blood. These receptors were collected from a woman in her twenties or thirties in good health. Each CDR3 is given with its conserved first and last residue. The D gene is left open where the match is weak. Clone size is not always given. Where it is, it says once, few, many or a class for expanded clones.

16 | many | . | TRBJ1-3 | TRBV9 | TGTGCCAGCAGCGTAGATCCGGCGGGGTCTGGAAACACCATATATTTT | CASSVDPAGSGNTIYF
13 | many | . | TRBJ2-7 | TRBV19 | TGTGCCAGTAGCCAGACACCGTCCTACGAGCAGTACTTC | CASSQTPSYEQYF
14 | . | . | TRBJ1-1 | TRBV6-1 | TGTGCCAGCAGTGAAATCAGCGTGGGGACTGAAGCTTTCTTT | CASSEISVGTEAFF
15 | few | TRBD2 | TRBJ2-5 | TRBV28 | TGTGCCAGCAAACCCCTAGCGGGAGAAGCAGAGACCCAGTACTTC | CASKPLAGEAETQYF
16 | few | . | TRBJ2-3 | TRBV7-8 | TGTGCCAGCAGCCCTCTCCGGGGGAGGCACCCAGATACGCAGTATTTT | CASSPLRGRHPDTQYF
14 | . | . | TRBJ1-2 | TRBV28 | TGTGCCAGCAGTTCCTTCGATTGGGACTATGGCTACACCTTC | CASSSFDWDYGYTF
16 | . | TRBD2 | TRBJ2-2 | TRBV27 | TGTGCCAGCAGTCCAACCCCAGGACTAGTCCCCGGGGAGCTGTTTTTT | CASSPTPGLVPGELFF
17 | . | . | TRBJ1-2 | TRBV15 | TGTGCCACCAGCAGGAGGCCCCAGGATCTGGGGAACTATGGCTACACCTTC | CATSRRPQDLGNYGYTF
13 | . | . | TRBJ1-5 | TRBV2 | TGTGCCAGCAGTGCCCCTGCCACACAGCCCCAGCATTTT | CASSAPATQPQHF
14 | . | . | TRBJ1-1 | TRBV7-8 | TGTGCCAGCGCCCCGGGGGGAGATAGAACTGAAGCTTTCTTT | CASAPGGDRTEAFF
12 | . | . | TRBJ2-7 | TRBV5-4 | TGTGCCAGCAGCTTGTGGAGGAACGAGCAGTACTTC | CASSLWRNEQYF